Below, 18 T cell receptor beta chains from the same sample are listed, as sequenced in a study of OX40 agonist ivuxolimab in advanced cancers. The library was built by means of the immunoSEQ multiplex PCR assay. The source is immuneACCESS, and TCRdb retained only in-frame sequences with V and J called. Part of the clones is not carried over; for the studies checked, unresolved V genes explain less than half of this, and the remainder is unexplained. The sample table contains about 100,000 clones; only one count was recorded for 94% of them. About 2.4% of the sample is taken by the ten largest. Here the sequenced sample was CD4+ or CD8+ T cells sorted from blood, taken in a trial of the OX40 agonist ivuxolimab. Receptors were obtained from an adult with an advanced solid tumor such as melanoma, head and neck, liver or kidney cancer.

This clone was found a few times. This CDR3 is CAIRTGDTEAFF. The CDR3, as DNA: TGTGCCATCAGGACAGGGGACACTGAAGCTTTCTTT. The chain employs TRBV10-3 and TRBJ1-1; 8 bases match TRBD1. Germline V CDR1 and CDR2: ENHRY, SYGVKD. With V trimmed by 6 bases and J by 3 bases, 0 bases remained unmatched. The CDR3 loop spans 12 amino acids.

The chain employs TRBV4-1 and TRBJ1-1, with TRBD1 matching over 9 bases. The trim removed 2 bases at V and 5 bases at J, leaving 6 bases unmatched. This CDR3 has 15 amino acids. The germline CDR1 and CDR2 sequences are MGHRA and YSYEKL. CDR3 sequence reads: CASSQLGTGSTEAFF. The CDR3 nucleotides read TGCGCCAGCAGCCAACTAGGGACAGGGAGTACTGAAGCTTTCTTT.

The chain is built from TRBV27 and TRBJ1-6, with a weak D call TRBD1 (6 bases). Germline V gene sequence: CDR1 MNHEY, CDR2 SMNVEV (reference sequence). This CDR3 is built from 17 residues. V was shortened by 4 bases and J by 8 bases, with 21 bases between the two germline ends. CDR3 residues: CASSSLRPRAGDSPLHF. CDR3 nucleotides: TGTGCCAGCAGTTCCCTGAGACCTCGAGCAGGGGATTCACCCCTCCACTTT.

The chain employs TRBV6-5 and TRBJ1-4; D is unresolved. The CDR3 sequence is 15 residues long. In germline, CDR1 is MNHEY, CDR2 SVGAGI. V gave up 2 bases and J gave up 8 bases, with 15 bases separating them. The CDR3 sequence is CASSYTRGLGEKLFF. In DNA form, the CDR3 reads TGTGCCAGCAGTTACACGCGAGGGCTCGGGGAAAAACTGTTTTTT.

The table lists this clone with a few counts. The chain recombines TRBV27 with TRBJ1-1, with D unresolved. This CDR3 has 11 amino acids. V was trimmed by 2 bases and J by 6 bases, leaving 4 bases between them. CDR1 and CDR2 from the germline V gene are MNHEY and SMNVEV (reference sequence). CDR3 residues: CASSLGSEAFF. The CDR3 coding sequence is TGTGCCAGCAGTTTAGGGTCTGAAGCTTTCTTT.

This clone was counted only a few times. The chain joins TRBV7-8 to TRBJ2-7, with TRBD1 matching over 8 bases. Germline lookup yields CDR1 SGHVS and CDR2 FQNEAQ. V trimming: 5 bases; J trimming: 4 bases; junction bases outside the gene matches: 13. The CDR3 has 16 residues. DNA of the CDR3: TGTGCCAGCAGCCCCTTGGAGGCAGGGGGCAAGTACGAGCAGTACTTC. It translates to CASSPLEAGGKYEQYF.

Worth noting for this clone: This CDR3 is also generated by other DNA sequences in the sample. The rearrangement joins TRBV27 to TRBJ2-1; TRBD1 aligns across 9 bases. CDR3 length: 15 amino acids. From germline, CDR1 is MNHEY and CDR2 SMNVEV (reference sequence). Trimming removed 5 bases from V and 0 bases from J; junction bases left unmatched: 2. CDR3 sequence (DNA): TGTGCCAGCAGTCCGGACAGGGGCTCCTACAATGAGCAGTTCTTC. It yields the protein CASSPDRGSYNEQFF.

This clone was detected once. This rearrangement joins TRBV6-4 to TRBJ2-7, with 7 bases lining up with TRBD1. Trimming cost V 6 bases and J 3 bases; bases outside gene matches: 11. CDR3 size: 15 residues. In germline, CDR1 is MRHNA, CDR2 SNTAGT. This CDR3 reads CASRVEPGQNYEQYF. CDR3 nucleotides: TGTGCCAGCAGAGTCGAACCGGGACAGAACTACGAGCAGTACTTC.

This clone was seen just once. The CDR3 is CSANTYGYTF. CDR3 nucleotides: TGCAGTGCTAACACCTATGGCTACACCTTC. The chain carries TRBV20-1 and TRBJ1-2; D unclear. The germline V and J ends were trimmed by 4 bases and 4 bases, with 4 bases remaining between them. There are 10 residues in the CDR3. The germline V gene encodes CDR1 DFQATT and CDR2 SNEGSKA (reference sequence).

V is TRBV5-1 and J is TRBJ2-3, with 8 positions matching TRBD1. The CDR3 sequence is 15 residues long. Germline CDR1 reads SGHRS; CDR2 reads YFSETQ. The V segment lost 0 bases and the J segment 5 bases; nucleotides outside the gene matches: 5. CDR3 region: CASSLEGQGGDTQYF. The DNA of the CDR3 is TGCGCCAGCAGCTTGGAAGGACAGGGCGGAGATACGCAGTATTTT.

J is TRBJ2-2 and V is TRBV10-1, with a weak D call TRBD1 (6 bases). CDR1 is WNHNN and CDR2 is SYGVQD in the germline V gene (reference sequence). The ends were cut back, 5 bases at V and 2 bases at J, with 18 bases in the middle. The CDR3 runs 17 residues. This CDR3 is CASSPNRQAPNTGELFF. The CDR3 bases are TGCGCCAGCAGTCCGAATCGACAGGCACCCAACACCGGGGAGCTGTTTTTT.

The rearrangement links TRBV4-1 to TRBJ2-2; TRBD1 is a possible D gene (6 bases). V was shortened by 3 bases and J by 1 base, with 6 bases between the two germline ends. Germline V gene sequence: CDR1 MGHRA, CDR2 YSYEKL. The CDR3 is 14 residues long. The DNA for the CDR3 is TGCGCCAGCAGCCAGACAGGGAACACCGGGGAGCTGTTTTTT. Residues: CASSQTGNTGELFF.

The V gene is TRBV29-1, the J gene TRBJ1-2; TRBD1 matches 7 bases. This CDR3 is 13 amino acids long. Trimming took 4 bases from V and 2 from J; bases not matched to a gene: 4. From germline, CDR1 is SQVTM and CDR2 ANQGSEA. DNA of the CDR3: TGCAGCGTTGGGCAGGGGGGGAACTATGGCTACACCTTC. As protein: CSVGQGGNYGYTF.

V usage is TRBV11-3 and J usage is TRBJ2-1; TRBD2 matches 7 bases. The CDR3 is made up of 14 amino acids. Germline CDR1 and CDR2: SGHNT and YENEEA. Trimming removed 3 bases from V and 6 bases from J; junction bases left unmatched: 5. Written as DNA, the CDR3 is TGTGCCAGCAGCTTTAGAGCGGGAAGCAATGAGCAGTTCTTC. Encoded protein: CASSFRAGSNEQFF.

V is TRBV29-1 and J is TRBJ2-1; 14 bases map to TRBD2. V shed 0 bases, J shed 13 bases, and the junction held 11 bases outside the gene matches. Germline V gives CDR1 SQVTM, CDR2 ANQGSEA. This CDR3 is 16 amino acids long. In nucleotides, the CDR3 is TGCAGCGTTGAAGATCCCGGACTAGCGGGAGGTAGTATTCAGTTCTTC. Encoded protein: CSVEDPGLAGGSIQFF.

The chain recombines TRBV2 with TRBJ2-5, with 7 bases identical to TRBD1. The end of the DNA aligns better with TRBJ2-7, so the J call may be wrong. This CDR3 region has 16 residues. Per germline, CDR1 SNHLY and CDR2 FYNNEI. CDR3 bases: TGTGCCAGCAGTGAACCTACAGGGGTGGGGATTTACGAGCAGTACTTC. It yields the protein CASSEPTGVGIYEQYF.

The V and J genes are TRBV5-6 and TRBJ1-4; 12 bases fit TRBD1. The germline V gene encodes CDR1 SGHDT and CDR2 YYEEEE. The CDR3 runs 16 residues. The J segment lost 8 bases and the V segment lost 2 bases, leaving 7 bases of the junction unmatched. The CDR3 region is CASSFPSGTGGEKLFF. The CDR3 DNA follows: TGTGCCAGCAGCTTCCCCTCCGGGACAGGGGGCGAAAAACTGTTTTTT.

The rearrangement links TRBV13 to TRBJ2-5, with D possibly matching TRBD2 (7 bases). The V gene lost 5 bases and the J gene lost 5 bases, with 18 bases spanning the gap. CDR1 PRHDT and CDR2 FYEKMQ come from the germline V gene (reference sequence). The CDR3 spans 15 residues. CDR3 protein: CASSPRRGGAETQYF. In nucleotides, the CDR3 is TGTGCCAGCAGCCCCAGGAGGGGGGGCGCGGAGACCCAGTACTTC.